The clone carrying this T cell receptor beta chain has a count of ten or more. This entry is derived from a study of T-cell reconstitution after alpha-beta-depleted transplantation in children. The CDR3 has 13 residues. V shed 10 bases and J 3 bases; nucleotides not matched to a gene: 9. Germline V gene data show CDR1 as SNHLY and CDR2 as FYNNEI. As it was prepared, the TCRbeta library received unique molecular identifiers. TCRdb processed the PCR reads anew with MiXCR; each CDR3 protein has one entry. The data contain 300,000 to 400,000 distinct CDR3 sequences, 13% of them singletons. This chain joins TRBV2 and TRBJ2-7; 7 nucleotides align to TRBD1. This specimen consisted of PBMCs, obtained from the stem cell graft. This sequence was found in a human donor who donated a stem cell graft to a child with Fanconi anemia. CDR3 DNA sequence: TGTGCCACCTGGCAAGGGGGCGTCTACGAGCAGTACGTC. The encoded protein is CATWQGGVYEQYV.